Below, 18 T cell receptor beta chains from the same sample are listed, as sequenced in a study of blood T cell repertoires in COVID-19. Data came from immunoSEQ multiplex PCR; TCRdb stores just in-frame clones and leaves some out. Here the sample spans about 200,000 clones, around 90% being singletons. The sample taken for sequencing was PBMCs or T cells enriched from blood (not recorded which). Source of these receptors: a young woman who had recovered from COVID-19.

The V call is TRBV28, the J call TRBJ1-2; D possibly corresponds to TRBD1 (6 bases). Trimming stripped 1 base from V and 8 bases from J, with 8 bases between. Per the germline V gene, CDR1 is MDHEN and CDR2 is SYDVKM. The CDR3 extends over 12 amino acids. The CDR3 reads CASSLSGDGYTF. CDR3 nucleotide sequence: TGTGCCAGCAGTTTATCAGGGGACGGCTACACCTTC.

This chain links TRBV12-5 with TRBJ1-1; D gene uncertain. In germline, CDR1 is LGHNT, CDR2 FRNRAP. Trimming cost V 6 bases and J 2 bases, with 7 bases left between them. There are 12 residues in the CDR3. CDR3 in amino acids: CASGPPNTEAFF. CDR3 in DNA: TGTGCTAGTGGCCCCCCAAACACTGAAGCTTTCTTT.

This rearrangement joins TRBV5-1 to TRBJ2-7; D call uncertain. The CDR3 sequence is 14 residues long. Trimming took off 1 base at V and 0 bases at J, with 8 bases between the two ends. CDR1 SGHRS and CDR2 YFSETQ come from the germline V gene. DNA of the CDR3: TGCGCCAGCAGCTTGAGTGGGCGCTCCTACGAGCAGTACTTC. Translated, it gives CASSLSGRSYEQYF.

This chain links TRBV23-1 with TRBJ2-1, with 8 nucleotides matching TRBD1. Being an ORF, TRBV23-1 has a function that is uncertain. The CDR3 spans 16 residues. The junction had 11 bases not matched to a gene; V was cut back by 6 bases and J by 4 bases. CDR3 residues: CASSQTDRGRYNEQFF. The CDR3 DNA reads TGCGCCAGCAGCCAAACCGACAGGGGACGGTACAATGAGCAGTTCTTC.

As for this clone: One end of the junction does not line up with germline, which may come from a read error. The rearrangement uses TRBV19 and TRBJ2-7; 12 nucleotides line up with TRBD1. CDR1 LNHDA and CDR2 SQIVND come from the germline V gene (reference sequence). CDR3 length: 14 amino acids. The CDR3 coding sequence is TGTGCCAGTAGTATCCTATGGGACAGGGGGCGACAGGTGTTC. Protein: CASSILWDRGRQVF.

The chain recombines TRBV7-3 with TRBJ1-5; D is uncertain. V lost 2 bases, J lost 0 bases, and 14 bases lay in between. The CDR3 covers 17 residues. The V gene's germline CDR1 is SGHTA and CDR2 FQGTGA. CDR3 residues: CASSLALRGSSNQPQHF. The CDR3 DNA follows: TGTGCCAGCAGCTTAGCGTTAAGAGGGAGTAGCAATCAGCCCCAGCATTTT.

The chain employs TRBV12-3 or TRBV12-4 and TRBJ1-2; 7 positions match TRBD1. Trimming at V came to 2 bases and at J to 8 bases, leaving 5 bases not matched to a gene. The CDR3 extends over 13 amino acids. This CDR3 is CASSLQGVGGYTF. CDR3 coding DNA: TGTGCCAGCAGTTTACAGGGGGTAGGAGGCTACACCTTC.

This clone was seen only once. The CDR3 region is CANLVPAGATDTQYF. For the CDR3, the DNA is TGCGCCAACCTCGTCCCAGCGGGGGCTACAGATACGCAGTATTTT. The V call is TRBV10-1, the J call TRBJ2-3, with TRBD2 matching 8 bases. V trimming: 10 bases; J trimming: 3 bases; junction bases outside the gene matches: 12. The CDR3 consists of 15 residues. Germline V gene data show CDR1 as WNHNN and CDR2 as SYGVQD (reference sequence).

The chain joins TRBV7-6 to TRBJ2-1; TRBD2 is a possible D gene (5 bases). Germline V gene lookup returns CDR1 SGHVS and CDR2 FNYEAQ. V was trimmed by 3 bases and J by 2 bases, leaving 8 bases between them. The CDR3 is 14 amino acids. The CDR3 nucleotides are TGTGCCAGCAGCTTCGGGGAGACCTACAATGAGCAGTTCTTC. Its translation: CASSFGETYNEQFF.

The CDR3 sequence: CASSRDRADGANVLTF. The CDR3 DNA sequence: TGTGCCAGCAGTCGGGACAGGGCGGACGGGGCCAACGTCCTGACTTTC. The J gene is TRBJ2-6, the V gene TRBV3-1 (or the pseudogene TRBV3-2), with 9 bases identical to TRBD1. V was pared by 6 bases and J by 4 bases, with 7 bases of the junction left unmatched. The CDR3 extends over 16 amino acids. Germline values: CDR1 LGHDT, CDR2 YNNKEL (reference sequence).

The chain couples TRBV5-4 to TRBJ2-1; tentative D call: TRBD1 (5 bases). CDR1 and CDR2 from the germline V gene are SGHNT and YYREEE (reference sequence). V gave up 2 bases and J gave up 0 bases, with 12 bases separating them. This CDR3 is 16 amino acids long. The CDR3, as DNA: TGTGCCAGCAGCTTATTAGGGGCGAGCTCCTACAATGAGCAGTTCTTC. Translation: CASSLLGASSYNEQFF. The entire variable domain, with the rest obtained from reference TRBV5-4 and TRBJ2-1, is as follows: ETGVTQSPTHLIKTRGQQVTLRCSSQSGHNTVSWYQQALGQGPQFIFQYYREEENGRGNFPPRFSGLQFPNYSSELNVNALELDDSALYLCASSLLGASSYNEQFFGPGTRLTVL.

About this clone itself: A much larger clone lies one base from this, so it may be a read error. The rearrangement uses TRBV7-9 and TRBJ1-1; 8 nucleotides agree with TRBD1. The V and J ends lost 5 bases and 4 bases, in that order; junction bases with no gene match: 3. Germline CDR1 and CDR2: SEHNR and FQNEAQ (reference sequence). The CDR3 is 13 residues long. The CDR3 spells CASSRGQGTEAFF. The DNA for the CDR3 is TGTGCCAGCAGCCGAGGACAGGGCACTGAAGCTTTCTTT.

This chain links TRBV6-5 with TRBJ1-2; 10 nucleotides align to TRBD1. The germline V gene encodes CDR1 MNHEY and CDR2 SVGAGI. This CDR3 is 15 amino acids long. J gave up 8 bases and V 0 bases, and 6 bases lay outside the gene matches. The chain's CDR3 is CASSYSGTGEIGYTF. In DNA form, the CDR3 reads TGTGCCAGCAGTTACTCAGGGACAGGGGAGATCGGCTACACCTTC.

The V call is TRBV3-1 (or the pseudogene TRBV3-2), the J call TRBJ1-2; D is unresolved. Trimming stripped 4 bases from V and 6 bases from J, with 15 bases between. Looked up from germline, CDR1 is LGHDT and CDR2 is YNNKEL (reference sequence). There are 14 residues in the CDR3. CDR3 residues: CASSRREGADGYTF. CDR3 DNA: TGTGCCAGCAGCCGTCGAGAGGGTGCCGATGGCTACACCTTC.

The genes are TRBV30 and TRBJ1-4; 10 positions agree with TRBD1. CDR1 is GTSNPN, CDR2 SVGIG, per germline (reference sequence). The CDR3 is 13 amino acids. V shed 7 bases, J shed 7 bases, and the junction held 6 bases outside the gene matches. The CDR3 DNA reads TGTGCCTCGCGACAGGGGGCCGGTGAAAAACTGTTTTTT. Translating gives CASRQGAGEKLFF.

V usage is TRBV11-2 and J usage is TRBJ1-6, with 7 bases identical to TRBD1. The junction had 1 base not matched to a gene; V was cut back by 1 base and J by 7 bases. The CDR3 runs 14 residues. Germline values: CDR1 SGHAT, CDR2 FQNNGV. The CDR3 here is CASSLGDSNSPLHF. The CDR3 DNA sequence: TGTGCCAGCAGCTTAGGGGACAGCAATTCACCCCTCCACTTT. Full variable domain (missing parts from reference TRBV11-2 and TRBJ1-6): EAGVAQSPRYKIIEKRQSVAFWCNPISGHATLYWYQQILGQGPKLLIQFQNNGVVDDSQLPKDRFSAERLKGVDSTLKIQPAKLEDSAVYLCASSLGDSNSPLHFGNGTRLTVT.

V is TRBV24-1 and J is TRBJ2-1; no firm D call. CDR1 is KGHDR and CDR2 is SFDVKD in the germline V gene. V was cut by 8 bases and J by 4 bases, with 11 bases left in between. CDR3 length: 13 residues. CDR3 residues: CATNDEEYNEQFF. CDR3 DNA sequence: TGTGCCACCAACGACGAGGAATACAATGAGCAGTTCTTC.

The chain uses TRBV5-4 and TRBJ2-1; no clear D gene. The CDR3 totals 16 residues. Between the trimmed V and J ends, which lost 0 bases and 0 bases, there was a span of 10 bases. CDR1 and CDR2 from the germline V gene are SGHNT and YYREEE (reference sequence). The CDR3 coding sequence is TGTGCCAGCAGCTTGGACCCCTCCAGCTCCTACAATGAGCAGTTCTTC. Amino acids: CASSLDPSSSYNEQFF. The whole variable domain, remainder taken from reference TRBV5-4 and TRBJ2-1, is ETGVTQSPTHLIKTRGQQVTLRCSSQSGHNTVSWYQQALGQGPQFIFQYYREEENGRGNFPPRFSGLQFPNYSSELNVNALELDDSALYLCASSLDPSSSYNEQFFGPGTRLTVL.